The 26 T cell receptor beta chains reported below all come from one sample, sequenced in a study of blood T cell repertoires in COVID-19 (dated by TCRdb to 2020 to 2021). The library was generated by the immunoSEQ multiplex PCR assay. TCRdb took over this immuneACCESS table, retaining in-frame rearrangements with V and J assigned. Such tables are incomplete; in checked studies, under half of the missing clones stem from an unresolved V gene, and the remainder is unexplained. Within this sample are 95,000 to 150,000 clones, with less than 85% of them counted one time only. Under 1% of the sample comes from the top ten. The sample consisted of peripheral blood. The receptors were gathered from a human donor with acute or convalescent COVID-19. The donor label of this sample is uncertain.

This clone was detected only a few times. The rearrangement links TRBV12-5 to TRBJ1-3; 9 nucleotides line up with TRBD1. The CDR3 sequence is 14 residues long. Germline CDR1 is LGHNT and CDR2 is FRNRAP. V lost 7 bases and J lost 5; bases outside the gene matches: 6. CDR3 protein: CASERQGERNTIYF. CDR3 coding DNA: TGTGCTAGTGAGCGACAGGGGGAGAGAAACACCATATATTTT.

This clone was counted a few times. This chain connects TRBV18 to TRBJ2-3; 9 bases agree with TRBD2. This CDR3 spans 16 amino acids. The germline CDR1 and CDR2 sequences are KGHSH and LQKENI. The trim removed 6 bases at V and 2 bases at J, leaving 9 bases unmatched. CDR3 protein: CASSQTSGTYTDTQYF. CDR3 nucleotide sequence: TGTGCCAGCTCGCAGACTAGCGGAACATACACAGATACGCAGTATTTT.

The CDR3 here is CASSLSGNTIYF. For the CDR3, the DNA is TGTGCCAGCAGCTTGAGCGGAAACACCATATATTTT. V usage is TRBV12-3 or TRBV12-4 and J usage is TRBJ1-3, with D uncertain. CDR3 length equals 12 residues. Trimming stripped 6 bases from V and 4 bases from J, with 7 bases between.

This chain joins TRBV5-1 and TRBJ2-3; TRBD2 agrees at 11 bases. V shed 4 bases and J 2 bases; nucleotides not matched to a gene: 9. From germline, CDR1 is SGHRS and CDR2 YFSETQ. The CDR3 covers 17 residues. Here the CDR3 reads CASSAIASGGFTDTQYF. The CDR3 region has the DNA TGCGCCAGCAGCGCTATTGCTAGCGGGGGGTTCACAGATACGCAGTATTTT. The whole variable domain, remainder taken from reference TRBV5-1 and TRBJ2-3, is KAGVTQTPRYLIKTRGQQVTLSCSPISGHRSVSWYQQTPGQGLQFLFEYFSETQRNKGNFPGRFSGRQFSNSRSEMNVSTLELGDSALYLCASSAIASGGFTDTQYFGPGTRLTVL.

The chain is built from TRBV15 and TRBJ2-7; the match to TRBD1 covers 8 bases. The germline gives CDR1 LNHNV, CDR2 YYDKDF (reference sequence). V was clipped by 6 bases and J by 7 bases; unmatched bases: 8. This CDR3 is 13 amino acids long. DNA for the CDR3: TGTGCCACCAGTCCGGGACAGGCGGGGGAGCAGTACTTC. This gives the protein CATSPGQAGEQYF.

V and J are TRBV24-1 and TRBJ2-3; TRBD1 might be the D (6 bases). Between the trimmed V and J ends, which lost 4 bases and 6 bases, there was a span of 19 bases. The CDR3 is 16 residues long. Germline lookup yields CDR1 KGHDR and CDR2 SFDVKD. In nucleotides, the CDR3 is TGTGCCACCAGTGACCTCCCGGGCAGGGGAACCGATACGCAGTATTTT. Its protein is CATSDLPGRGTDTQYF.

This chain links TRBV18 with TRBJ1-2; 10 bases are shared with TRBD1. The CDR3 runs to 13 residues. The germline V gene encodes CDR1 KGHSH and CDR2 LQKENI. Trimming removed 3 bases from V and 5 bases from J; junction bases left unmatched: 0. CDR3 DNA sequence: TGTGCCAGCTCACCGGGACAGGGGTATGGCTACACCTTC. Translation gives CASSPGQGYGYTF.

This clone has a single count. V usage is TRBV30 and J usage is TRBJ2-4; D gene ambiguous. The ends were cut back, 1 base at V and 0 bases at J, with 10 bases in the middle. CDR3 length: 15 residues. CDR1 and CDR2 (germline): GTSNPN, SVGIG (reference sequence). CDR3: CAWSDLGLAKNIQYF. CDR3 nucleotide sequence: TGTGCCTGGAGTGACCTTGGCTTAGCCAAAAACATTCAGTACTTC.

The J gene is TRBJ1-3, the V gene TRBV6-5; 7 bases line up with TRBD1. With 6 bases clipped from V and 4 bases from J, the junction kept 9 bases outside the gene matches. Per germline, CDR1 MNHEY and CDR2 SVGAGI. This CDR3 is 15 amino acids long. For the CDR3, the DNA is TGTGCCAGCAGATCTACAGGGGCATCGGGAAACACCATATATTTT. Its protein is CASRSTGASGNTIYF.

DNA for the CDR3: TGTGCCAGCAGCTTAATGGGAGGTTCCAATTCACCCCTCCACTTT. Residues: CASSLMGGSNSPLHF. The chain employs TRBV7-2 and TRBJ1-6; D not resolved. Trimming removed 2 bases at V and 7 bases at J, with 12 bases between. Per germline, CDR1 SGHTA and CDR2 FQGNSA. The CDR3 extends over 15 amino acids.

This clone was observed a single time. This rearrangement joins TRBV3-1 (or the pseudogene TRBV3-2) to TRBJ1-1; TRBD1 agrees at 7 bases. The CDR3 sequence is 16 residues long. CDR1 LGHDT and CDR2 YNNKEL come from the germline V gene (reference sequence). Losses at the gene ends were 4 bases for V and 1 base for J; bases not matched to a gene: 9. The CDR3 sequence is CASSLSTGAGNTEAFF. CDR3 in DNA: TGTGCCAGCAGCCTCTCAACAGGGGCTGGGAACACTGAAGCTTTCTTT.

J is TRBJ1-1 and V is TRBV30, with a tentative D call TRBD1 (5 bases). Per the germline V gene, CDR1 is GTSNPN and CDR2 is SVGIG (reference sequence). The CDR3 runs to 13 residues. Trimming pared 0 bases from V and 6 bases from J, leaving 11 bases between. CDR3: CAWSVLPQAEAFF. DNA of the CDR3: TGTGCCTGGAGTGTACTCCCACAGGCTGAAGCTTTCTTT.

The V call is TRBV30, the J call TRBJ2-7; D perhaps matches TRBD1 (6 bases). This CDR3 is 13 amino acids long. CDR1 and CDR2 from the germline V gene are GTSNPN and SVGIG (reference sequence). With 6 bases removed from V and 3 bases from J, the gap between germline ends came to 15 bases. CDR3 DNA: TGTGCCTGTTCCAGGGGCTCGCACTACGAGCAGTACTTC. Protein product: CACSRGSHYEQYF.

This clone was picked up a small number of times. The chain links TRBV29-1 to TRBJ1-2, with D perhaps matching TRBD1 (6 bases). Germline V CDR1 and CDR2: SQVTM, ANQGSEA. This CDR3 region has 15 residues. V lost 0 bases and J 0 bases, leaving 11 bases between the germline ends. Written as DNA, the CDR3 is TGCAGCGTTGAAGAACAGGGAGATGCTAACTATGGCTACACCTTC. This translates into CSVEEQGDANYGYTF.

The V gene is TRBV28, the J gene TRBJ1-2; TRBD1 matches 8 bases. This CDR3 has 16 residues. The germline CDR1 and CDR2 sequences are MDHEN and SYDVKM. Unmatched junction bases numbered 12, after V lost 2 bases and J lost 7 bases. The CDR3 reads CASSLPSPGGSGGYTF. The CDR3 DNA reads TGTGCCAGCAGTTTACCTTCCCCAGGGGGCTCGGGTGGCTACACCTTC.

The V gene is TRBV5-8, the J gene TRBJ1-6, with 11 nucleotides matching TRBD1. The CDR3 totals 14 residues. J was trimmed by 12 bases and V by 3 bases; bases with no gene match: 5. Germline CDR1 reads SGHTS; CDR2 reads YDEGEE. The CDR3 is CASSSDRGRRPLHF. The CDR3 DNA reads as TGTGCCAGCAGCTCGGACAGGGGGCGCAGACCCCTCCACTTT.

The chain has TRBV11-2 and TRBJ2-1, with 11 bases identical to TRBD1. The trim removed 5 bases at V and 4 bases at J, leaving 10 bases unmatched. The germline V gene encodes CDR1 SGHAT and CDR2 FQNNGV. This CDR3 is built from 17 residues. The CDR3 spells CASSPTAGTGGYNEQFF. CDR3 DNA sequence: TGTGCCAGCAGCCCCACCGCCGGGACAGGGGGATACAATGAGCAGTTCTTC.

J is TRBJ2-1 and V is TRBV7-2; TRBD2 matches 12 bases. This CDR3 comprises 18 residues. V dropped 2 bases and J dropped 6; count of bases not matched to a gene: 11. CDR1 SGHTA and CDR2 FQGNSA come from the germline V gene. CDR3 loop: CASSLQPPTSGGGNEQFF. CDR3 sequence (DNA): TGTGCCAGCAGCTTACAGCCACCGACTAGCGGGGGCGGCAATGAGCAGTTCTTC. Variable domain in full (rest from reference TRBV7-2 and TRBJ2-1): GAGVSQSPSNKVTEKGKDVELRCDPISGHTALYWYRQSLGQGLEFLIYFQGNSAPDKSGLPSDRFSAERTGGSVSTLTIQRTQQEDSAVYLCASSLQPPTSGGGNEQFFGPGTRLTVL.

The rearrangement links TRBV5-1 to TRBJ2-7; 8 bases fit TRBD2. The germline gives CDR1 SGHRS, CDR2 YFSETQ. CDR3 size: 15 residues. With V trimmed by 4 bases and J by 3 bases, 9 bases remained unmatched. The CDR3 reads CASSPGGRGGYEQYF. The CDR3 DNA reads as TGCGCCAGCAGCCCTGGCGGTCGGGGGGGCTACGAGCAGTACTTC.

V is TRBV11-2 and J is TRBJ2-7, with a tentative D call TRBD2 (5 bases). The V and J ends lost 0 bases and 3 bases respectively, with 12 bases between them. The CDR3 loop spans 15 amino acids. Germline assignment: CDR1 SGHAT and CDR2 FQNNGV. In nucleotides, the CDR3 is TGTGCCAGCAGCTTAGATCCCACTAGAAACTACGAGCAGTACGTC. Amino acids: CASSLDPTRNYEQYV.

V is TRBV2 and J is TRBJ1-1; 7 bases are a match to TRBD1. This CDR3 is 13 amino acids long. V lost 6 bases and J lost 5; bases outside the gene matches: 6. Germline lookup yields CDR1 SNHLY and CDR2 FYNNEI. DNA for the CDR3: TGTGCCAGCAGCCGACAGGGAAGGACTGAAGCTTTCTTT. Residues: CASSRQGRTEAFF.

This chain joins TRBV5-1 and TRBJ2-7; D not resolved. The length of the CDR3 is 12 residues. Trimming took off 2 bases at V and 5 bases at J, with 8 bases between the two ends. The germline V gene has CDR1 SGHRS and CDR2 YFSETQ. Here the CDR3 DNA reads TGCGCCAGCAGCTTCCCCTCTGACGAGCAGTACTTC. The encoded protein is CASSFPSDEQYF.

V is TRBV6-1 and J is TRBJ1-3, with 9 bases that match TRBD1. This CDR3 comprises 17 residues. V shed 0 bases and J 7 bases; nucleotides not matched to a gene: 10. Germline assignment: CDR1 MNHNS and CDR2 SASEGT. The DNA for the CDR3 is TGTGCCAGCAGTGAAGCGCGGGGGGACAGGGTAAAGAACACCATATATTTT. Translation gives CASSEARGDRVKNTIYF.

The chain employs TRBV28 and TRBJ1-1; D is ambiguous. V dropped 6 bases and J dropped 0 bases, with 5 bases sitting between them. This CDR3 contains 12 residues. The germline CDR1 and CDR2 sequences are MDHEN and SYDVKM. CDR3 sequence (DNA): TGTGCCAGCAGCCCTATGAACACTGAAGCTTTCTTT. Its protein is CASSPMNTEAFF.

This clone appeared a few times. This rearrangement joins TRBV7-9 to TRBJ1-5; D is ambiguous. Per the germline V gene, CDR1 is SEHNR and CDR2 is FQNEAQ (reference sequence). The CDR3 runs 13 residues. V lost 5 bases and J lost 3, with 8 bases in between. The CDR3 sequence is CASSPEINQPQHF. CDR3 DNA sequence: TGTGCCAGCAGCCCAGAAATCAATCAGCCCCAGCATTTT.

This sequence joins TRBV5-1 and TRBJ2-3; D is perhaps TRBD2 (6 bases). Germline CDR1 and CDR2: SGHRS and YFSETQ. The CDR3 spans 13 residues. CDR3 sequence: CAIGGTNTDTQYF. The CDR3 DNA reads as TGCGCTATTGGAGGGACCAACACAGATACGCAGTATTTT.